This TCR beta chain was sequenced in a study of blood T cell repertoires in COVID-19 (dated by TCRdb to the early 2020s). For the wider study: Samples from collaborators originated in the United States, Italy and Spain and spanned both the acute and convalescent phases of COVID-19. The material from the prospective study consisted of cDNA or gDNA derived from T cells, B-cell-depleted T cells, or PBMCs. Subjects who had been exposed to COVID-19, were actively infected with it, or had recovered from it provided the deeply sampled blood TCRbeta repertoires that made up the dataset. A freely available public database, intended as a resource for researchers studying the immune response to SARS-CoV-2, is where the repertoires were released. The samples were drawn from two sources: the first 160 participants of the ongoing ImmuneRACE study, and 1,200 or so subjects contributed by 6 global collaborators. Sample metadata almost always included a de-identified subject ID, COVID-19 status, age in years and sex. HLA class I and class II types, where available, came from metadata supplied by the sample provider rather than from assay-based typing. The research as a whole found: The amount of clinical and demographic metadata varied by source and participant and was provided uncurated.

Including the terminal cysteine and phenylalanine, the CDR3 comprises 15 residues. CDR3 DNA is the only sequence kept; it has 45 bases, read in frame from the first base. V is trimmed back by 2 bases and J by 5 bases, and the junction contains 6 bases that no gene match accounts for. The germline V gene (reference sequence) specifies LNHDA as CDR1 and SQIVND as CDR2. On this clone itself: Its antigen remains unidentified. No base-level quality is on record; no much larger clone is a single base apart.

Whole blood was collected in K2EDTA tubes by collaborating institutions according to the institutions' own protocols. For TCRbeta analysis, collaborators shipped samples in one of three forms: frozen whole blood, isolated PBMCs, or DNA extracted from either of those sample types. TCRbeta CDR3 regions were amplified from genomic DNA using the immunoSEQ Assay, a bias-controlled multiplex PCR. On the study's bioinformatics: Within the assay, amplification of reference gene primers was used to estimate how many nucleated cells each sample contained. To quantify the absolute abundance of each unique TCRbeta CDR3 rearrangement, sequence reads were collapsed and filtered. For each sample, productive Simpson clonality was calculated by taking the square root of Simpson's diversity index across productive rearrangements. In TCRdb, the immuneACCESS table is reduced to in-frame sequences with V and J assigned. These tables do not hold every clone; where another copy was compared, an unresolved V gene accounts for under half, and the others remain unexplained. That table furnishes V, J and clone size, whereas the DNA furnished D and trimming. This sample is represented by more than 85,000 clones; about 76% of them were singletons. The leading ten clones occupy approximately 19% of the sample.

The specimen was peripheral blood. The chain uses TRBV19 and TRBJ1-2; 9 central nucleotides agree with TRBD1. The sequence came from a woman between 65 and 79 years old with acute or convalescent COVID-19. The nucleotides read TGTGCCAGTAGTATAAGGGGACAGGGTAAGTATGGCTACACCTTC. Protein translation: CASSIRGQGKYGYTF.